This TCR beta chain was recorded in a study of technical replicates of blood from a handful of donors listed by TCRdb under 2017. Turning to this clone: Its target antigen remains unknown. One base away there is no much larger clone; base qualities are not given.

V sheds 1 base and J sheds 0 bases, leaving 16 bases between their ends. There are 17 amino acids in the CDR3, from cysteine to phenylalanine inclusive. The read is trimmed to its CDR3 DNA, 51 bases read in frame from base 1. The germline V gene supplies CDR1 SGHRS and CDR2 YFSETQ. Libraries were made using the immunoSEQ multiplex PCR assay. TCRdb provides this immuneACCESS table in a form limited to in-frame rearrangements. Some clones are lacking; in checked studies, under half of them reflect an unresolved V gene, and why the rest are absent is not known. This sample is represented by tens of thousands of clones; more than 85% of them were singletons. The ten biggest clones cover 0.34% of the sample.

Sequences were obtained from T cells isolated from PBMCs. This sequence uses TRBV5-1 and TRBJ1-2, with a weak D call of TRBD1 (6 bases match). The receptor's source is a human donor in good health. The DNA reads as follows: TGCGCCAGCAGCTTGACCACCTCAGGGGAACCTAACTATGGCTACACCTTC. Its coded protein is CASSLTTSGEPNYGYTF. This CDR3, with the reference TRBV5-1 and TRBJ1-2 proteins standing in past its ends, gives the full variable domain KAGVTQTPRYLIKTRGQQVTLSCSPISGHRSVSWYQQTPGQGLQFLFEYFSETQRNKGNFPGRFSGRQFSNSRSEMNVSTLELGDSALYLCASSLTTSGEPNYGYTFGSGTRLTVV.